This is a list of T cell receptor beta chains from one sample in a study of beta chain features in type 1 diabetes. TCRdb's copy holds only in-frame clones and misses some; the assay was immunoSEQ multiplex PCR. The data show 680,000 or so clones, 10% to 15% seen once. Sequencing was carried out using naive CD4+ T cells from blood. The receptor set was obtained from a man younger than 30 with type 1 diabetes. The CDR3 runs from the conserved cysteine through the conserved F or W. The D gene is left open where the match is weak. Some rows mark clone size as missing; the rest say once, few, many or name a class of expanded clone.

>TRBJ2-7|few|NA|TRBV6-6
TGTGCCAGCAGTTCCCCGGGGACGGGACCCTACGAGCAGTACTTC
CASSSPGTGPYEQYF
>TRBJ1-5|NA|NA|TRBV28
TGTGCCAGCAGTTTTGGGACGGGCAATCAGCCCCAGCATTTT
CASSFGTGNQPQHF
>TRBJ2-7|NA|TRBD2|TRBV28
TGTGCCAGCAGTTTAGTTAGCGGGCACGAGCAGTACTTC
CASSLVSGHEQYF
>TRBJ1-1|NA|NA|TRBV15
TGTGCCACCAGCAGACTCGGGGGCAACACTGAAGCTTTCTTT
CATSRLGGNTEAFF
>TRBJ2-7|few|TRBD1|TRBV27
TGTGCCAGCGGCCCGACAGGGGGCGTTCCCTACGAGCAGTACTTC
CASGPTGGVPYEQYF
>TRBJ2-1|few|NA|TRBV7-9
TGTGCCAGCAGCCACTACCCCTATGAGCAGTTCTTC
CASSHYPYEQFF
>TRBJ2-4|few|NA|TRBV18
TGTGCCAGCTCACCACAACCAGACGCCAAAAACATTCAGTACTTC
CASSPQPDAKNIQYF
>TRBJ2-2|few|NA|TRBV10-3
TGTGCCACCTCGAGACAGGACGCGAACACCGGGGAGCTGTTTTTT
CATSRQDANTGELFF
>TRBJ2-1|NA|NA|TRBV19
TGTGCCAGTAGTAAGCTTAATGAGCAGTTCTTC
CASSKLNEQFF
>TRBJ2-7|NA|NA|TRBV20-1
TGCAGTGCTAGGCAGGACTACGAGCAGTACTTC
CSARQDYEQYF
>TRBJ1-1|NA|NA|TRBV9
TGTGCCAGCAGCGTAAAGGGAGACTCATCCACTGAAGCTTTCTTT
CASSVKGDSSTEAFF
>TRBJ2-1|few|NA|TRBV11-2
TGTGCCAGCAGCTTAGTAGCCGATGAGCAGTTCTTC
CASSLVADEQFF
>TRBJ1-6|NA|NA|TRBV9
TGTGCCAGCAGCGTGATCGGGAATTCACCCCTCCACTTT
CASSVIGNSPLHF
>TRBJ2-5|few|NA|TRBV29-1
TGCAGCGTTTTGTTCGTGGAAGAGACCCAGTACTTC
CSVLFVEETQYF
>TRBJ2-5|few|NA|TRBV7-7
TGTGCCAGCAGCTTAGGTGGGGAGGAAGAGACCCAGTACTTC
CASSLGGEEETQYF
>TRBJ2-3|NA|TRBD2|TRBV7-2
TGTGCCAGCAGCTTATTGCGGGGGGCTCTAGATACGCAGTATTTT
CASSLLRGALDTQYF
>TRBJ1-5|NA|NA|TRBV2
TGTGCCAGCACGGGAGGCAATCAGCCCCAGCATTTT
CASTGGNQPQHF
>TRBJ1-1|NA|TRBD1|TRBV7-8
TGTGCCAGCAGGCCCGGGACAGAGAACACTGAAGCTTTCTTT
CASRPGTENTEAFF
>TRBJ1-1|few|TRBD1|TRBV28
TGTGCCAGCAGCCACCCGACAGGGGGAGGGAACACTGAAGCTTTCTTT
CASSHPTGGGNTEAFF
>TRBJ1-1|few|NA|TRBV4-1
TGCGCCAGCAGCCAAGATCTAACGCCCAGGGGAGCTTTCTTT
CASSQDLTPRGAFF
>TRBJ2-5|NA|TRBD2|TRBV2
TGTGCCAGCAGCGGACTAGCGGGGCCCCAAGAGACCCAGTACTTC
CASSGLAGPQETQYF
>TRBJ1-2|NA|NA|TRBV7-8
TGTGCCAGCAGCTTCCGGGACCCCACGGAGGGCTACACCTTC
CASSFRDPTEGYTF
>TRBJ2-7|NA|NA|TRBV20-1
TGCAGTGCCAGCGAAGGATACGAGCAGTACTTC
CSASEGYEQYF
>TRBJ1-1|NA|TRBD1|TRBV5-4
TGTGCCAGCAGCCCGGGACAGGCCGACACTGAAGCTTTCTTT
CASSPGQADTEAFF
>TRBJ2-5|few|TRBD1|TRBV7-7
TGTGCTAGCAGCTTAGGACAGGGGGCAGCGACCCAGTACTTC
CASSLGQGAATQYF
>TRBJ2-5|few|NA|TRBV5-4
TGTGCCAGCAGCCCACCAGCGGGACATACGGAGACCCAGTACTTC
CASSPPAGHTETQYF
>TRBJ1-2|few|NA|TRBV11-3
TGTGCCAGCAGCCCAACAGGGAACTATGGCTACACCTTC
CASSPTGNYGYTF
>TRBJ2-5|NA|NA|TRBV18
TGTGCCAGCTCACCACCTGGCGTTGTTGGGGGAGAGACCCAGTACTTC
CASSPPGVVGGETQYF
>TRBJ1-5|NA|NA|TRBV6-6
TGTGCCAGCGGAACAGGTTCAAATCAGCCCCAGCATTTT
CASGTGSNQPQHF
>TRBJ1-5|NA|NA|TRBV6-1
TGTGCCAGCAGTGAAAGGCGGGCTAATCAGCCCCAGCATTTT
CASSERRANQPQHF
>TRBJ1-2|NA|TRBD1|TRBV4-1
TGCGCCAGCAGCCGAGGACAGGGGGCGCACTATGGCTACACCTTC
CASSRGQGAHYGYTF
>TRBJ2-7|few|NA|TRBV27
TGTGCCAGCAGTTTAGGAGTCTGGGCAGGTTCGTCCGAGCAGTACTTC
CASSLGVWAGSSEQYF
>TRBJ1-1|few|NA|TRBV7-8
TGTGCCAGCAGCTTAGGTGAGAACACTGAAGCTTTCTTT
CASSLGENTEAFF
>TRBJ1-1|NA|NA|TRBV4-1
TGCGCCAGCAGCCAACTGTCCCTACCCACTGAAGCTTTCTTT
CASSQLSLPTEAFF
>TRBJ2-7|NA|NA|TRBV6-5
TGTGCCAGCAGTTATTCGGACGGGTTATACTACGAGCAGTACTTC
CASSYSDGLYYEQYF
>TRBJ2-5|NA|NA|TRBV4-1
TGCGCCAGCAGCCCTACCCCTGGGGCAGCCCAAGAGACCCAGTACTTC
CASSPTPGAAQETQYF
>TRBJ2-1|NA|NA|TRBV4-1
TGCGCCAGCAGCCAGAGTGGGCAGGACTACAATGAGCAGTTCTTC
CASSQSGQDYNEQFF
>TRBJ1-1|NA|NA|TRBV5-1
TGCGCCAGCAGCCCCACACTGAACACTGAAGCTTTCTTT
CASSPTLNTEAFF
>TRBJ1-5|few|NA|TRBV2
TGTGCCAGCAGTGAAGAAGGGGTAAATCAGCCCCAGCATTTT
CASSEEGVNQPQHF
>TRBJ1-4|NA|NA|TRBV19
TGTGCCAGTGGCTATGGGCAAAAACTGTTTTTT
CASGYGQKLFF
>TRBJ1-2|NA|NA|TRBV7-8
TGTGCCAGCAGCTTTGGACAACTTAACTATGGCTACACCTTC
CASSFGQLNYGYTF
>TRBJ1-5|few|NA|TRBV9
TGTGCCAGCAGCGTAGGTGAAAATTATCAGCCCCAGCATTTT
CASSVGENYQPQHF
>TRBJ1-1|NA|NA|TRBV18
TGTGCCAGCTCACCCAGGCCCGCGACTGAAGCTTTCTTT
CASSPRPATEAFF
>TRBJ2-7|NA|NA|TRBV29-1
TGCTCAGGAAGTGACAATCCCTACGAGCAGTACTTC
CSGSDNPYEQYF
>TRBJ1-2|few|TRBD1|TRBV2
TGTGCCAGCAGACCTTCCTTTGACAGGGGCTCTCGCTACACCTTC
CASRPSFDRGSRYTF
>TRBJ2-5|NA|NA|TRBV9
TGTGCCAGCAGCGTATCATCGGCACAAGAGACCCAGTACTTC
CASSVSSAQETQYF
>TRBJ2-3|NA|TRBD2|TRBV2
TGTGCCAGCAGCGCCGCGCTAGCGGGGGGCACAGATACGCAGTATTTT
CASSAALAGGTDTQYF